Presented here are 24 T cell receptor beta chains from one specimen sequenced in a study of CD8 T cells in ankylosing spondylitis. TCRdb reanalysed the 5' RACE reads using MiXCR and keeps one entry per CDR3 protein. This table holds 25,000 to 30,000 distinct CDR3 sequences, 4.5% to 5.5% found once. Sequenced sample: blood, either unsorted or a sorted T cell fraction (not recorded which). These receptors all stem from a female donor with ankylosing spondylitis or in good health (not recorded which).

Ten or more counts support this clonotype. The chain carries TRBV2 and TRBJ1-5; TRBD1 is a possible D gene (5 bases). Trimming left V 7 bases short and J 7 bases short, with 14 bases between. Germline V gene lookup returns CDR1 SNHLY and CDR2 FYNNEI. The CDR3 has 13 residues. The CDR3: CASNGTNRQPQHF. The CDR3, as DNA: TGTGCCAGCAACGGGACGAACCGGCAGCCCCAGCATTTT.

This clonotype showed up many times. V and J are TRBV9 and TRBJ2-3, with 10 positions matching TRBD1. Germline CDR1 and CDR2: SGDLS and YYNGEE. The ends lost 2 bases at V and 5 bases at J; junction bases unmatched: 8. The CDR3 covers 16 residues. CDR3 amino acids: CASSVRTGDRGDTQYF. CDR3 in DNA: TGTGCCAGCAGCGTCAGGACAGGGGACAGGGGAGATACGCAGTATTTT.

There are many counts of this clonotype. CDR3 in DNA: TGTGCCAGCAGTTTGGGGACTAGCGGGCTTGGGCATGAGCAGTTCTTC. Encoded protein: CASSLGTSGLGHEQFF. This sequence joins TRBV12-3 or TRBV12-4 and TRBJ2-1; TRBD2 matches 12 bases. V lost 3 bases to trimming and J lost 8 bases; unmatched junction nucleotides: 8. The CDR3 length is 16 residues.

This clonotype appeared many times. The CDR3 nucleotides read TGTGCCAGCAGCGTAGCCGGGACTAGCGGGAACAATGAGCAGTTCTTC. It codes for CASSVAGTSGNNEQFF. The chain carries TRBV9 and TRBJ2-1; TRBD2 matches 13 bases. V lost 0 bases to trimming and J lost 5 bases; unmatched junction nucleotides: 2. CDR1 and CDR2 (germline): SGDLS, YYNGEE. The CDR3 has 16 residues. Full variable domain (missing parts from reference TRBV9 and TRBJ2-1): DSGVTQTPKHLITATGQRVTLRCSPRSGDLSVYWYQQSLDQGLQFLIQYYNGEERAKGNILERFSAQQFPDLHSELNLSSLELGDSALYFCASSVAGTSGNNEQFFGPGTRLTVL.

The chain's CDR3 is CASSVVGGRGLHF. The CDR3 nucleotides are TGTGCCAGCAGCGTCGTTGGGGGGCGCGGTCTCCACTTT. This sequence joins TRBV9 and TRBJ1-6, with D tentatively TRBD1 (6 bases). The CDR3 consists of 13 residues. V was shortened by 2 bases and J by 16 bases, with 16 bases between the two germline ends. The germline V gene encodes CDR1 SGDLS and CDR2 YYNGEE.

This clonotype showed up just a few times. This chain connects TRBV9 to TRBJ2-3; unclear D gene. V lost 0 bases and J 5 bases, leaving 10 bases between the germline ends. The V gene's germline CDR1 is SGDLS and CDR2 YYNGEE. The CDR3 is 14 amino acids. In nucleotides, the CDR3 is TGTGCCAGCAGCGTAGGTGGAAGTAGAGATACGCAGTATTTT. Protein sequence: CASSVGGSRDTQYF.

In its sample, this clonotype was seen many times. The chain has TRBV9 and TRBJ2-5; D is ambiguous. The CDR3 has 13 amino acids. Germline V gene sequence: CDR1 SGDLS, CDR2 YYNGEE. V shed 0 bases and J shed 5 bases, with 8 bases lying between them. In nucleotides, the CDR3 is TGTGCCAGCAGCGTAGGGCTAGGGGAGACCCAGTACTTC. Translating gives CASSVGLGETQYF.

This clonotype was seen at least ten times. The rearrangement uses TRBV9 and TRBJ2-2; D not resolved. Deletions cut 0 bases from V and 4 bases from J, with 13 bases between. Germline V lookup: CDR1 SGDLS, CDR2 YYNGEE. The CDR3 totals 16 residues. In DNA, the CDR3 is TGTGCCAGCAGCGTAGCGGTCTCTTCCACCACCGGGGAGCTGTTTTTT. Amino acids: CASSVAVSSTTGELFF.

This clonotype was recorded many times. CDR3 bases: TGTGCCAGCAGCGTAAGCCCGATGAACACTGAAGCTTTCTTT. Protein: CASSVSPMNTEAFF. This rearrangement joins TRBV9 to TRBJ1-1; D unresolved. This CDR3 region has 14 residues. Germline-derived CDR1 and CDR2 are SGDLS and YYNGEE. The ends were cut back, 1 base at V and 0 bases at J, with 7 bases in the middle.

This clonotype was observed many times. V is TRBV9 and J is TRBJ2-2, with 9 bases that match TRBD1. Trimming took 4 bases from V and 5 from J; bases not matched to a gene: 9. The CDR3 contains 16 residues. The germline V gene has CDR1 SGDLS and CDR2 YYNGEE. CDR3 nucleotide sequence: TGTGCCAGCAGCTTAACGACAGGGGGTAAAACCGGGGAGCTGTTTTTT. Translated: CASSLTTGGKTGELFF.

This clonotype was seen many times. The chain has TRBV9 and TRBJ2-7, with 11 bases lining up with TRBD2. This CDR3 is 18 amino acids long. V gave up 0 bases and J gave up 0 bases; unmatched junction bases: 8. Germline V CDR1 and CDR2: SGDLS, YYNGEE. CDR3 protein: CASSVGLTSGVSSYEQYF. DNA of the CDR3: TGTGCCAGCAGCGTAGGTCTGACTAGCGGGGTGAGCTCCTACGAGCAGTACTTC.

This clonotype showed up many times. The chain couples TRBV9 to TRBJ1-2; no clear D gene. Trimming left V 0 bases short and J 8 bases short, with 11 bases between. Germline assignment: CDR1 SGDLS and CDR2 YYNGEE. This CDR3 comprises 13 residues. As DNA, the CDR3 is TGTGCCAGCAGCGTAGATGCGGGGAGAGGCTACACCTTC. This gives the protein CASSVDAGRGYTF.

This clonotype has a count of ten or more. This chain joins TRBV9 and TRBJ2-3; D possibly uses TRBD1 or TRBD2 (5 bases each). Germline values: CDR1 SGDLS, CDR2 YYNGEE. Deletions cut 2 bases from V and 4 bases from J, with 17 bases between. CDR3 length equals 16 residues. The CDR3 protein is CASSVLGTIIPDTQYF. Written as DNA, the CDR3 is TGTGCCAGCAGCGTCCTCGGGACCATCATCCCAGATACGCAGTATTTT. The full variable domain, completed using reference TRBV9 and TRBJ2-3, is DSGVTQTPKHLITATGQRVTLRCSPRSGDLSVYWYQQSLDQGLQFLIQYYNGEERAKGNILERFSAQQFPDLHSELNLSSLELGDSALYFCASSVLGTIIPDTQYFGPGTRLTVL.

The chain is built from TRBV9 and TRBJ2-7, with 11 positions matching TRBD1. V was clipped by 4 bases and J by 2 bases; unmatched bases: 8. This CDR3 region has 16 residues. The germline gives CDR1 SGDLS, CDR2 YYNGEE. The CDR3 spells CASSPTGQGDTYEQYF. CDR3 DNA: TGTGCCAGCAGCCCAACGGGACAGGGGGATACCTACGAGCAGTACTTC.

This clonotype was recorded at least ten times. This rearrangement joins TRBV9 to TRBJ1-2; D call uncertain. CDR1 and CDR2 (germline): SGDLS, YYNGEE. The CDR3 consists of 16 residues. V was trimmed by 4 bases and J by 0 bases, leaving 16 bases between them. Here the CDR3 DNA reads TGTGCCAGCAGCTCTTATACGCTATTAGCTAACTATGGCTACACCTTC. This translates into CASSSYTLLANYGYTF.

This clonotype is categorized as medium-sized. The chain carries TRBV9 and TRBJ1-5, with D uncertain. This CDR3 has 13 amino acids. Germline CDR1 SGDLS, CDR2 YYNGEE. The V gene lost 7 bases and the J gene lost 2 bases, with 10 bases spanning the gap. The CDR3 reads CASGRQGNQPQHF. Written as DNA, the CDR3 is TGTGCCAGCGGGAGGCAGGGCAATCAGCCCCAGCATTTT.

This clonotype was seen a few times. J is TRBJ1-2 and V is TRBV9; no clear D. There are 13 residues in the CDR3. Looked up from germline, CDR1 is SGDLS and CDR2 is YYNGEE. V was cut by 0 bases and J by 8 bases, with 11 bases left in between. CDR3 sequence reads: CASSVAANNGYTF. The CDR3 DNA follows: TGTGCCAGCAGCGTAGCTGCTAATAACGGCTACACCTTC. Supplemented by reference TRBV9 and TRBJ1-2, the full variable domain reads DSGVTQTPKHLITATGQRVTLRCSPRSGDLSVYWYQQSLDQGLQFLIQYYNGEERAKGNILERFSAQQFPDLHSELNLSSLELGDSALYFCASSVAANNGYTFGSGTRLTVV.

This clonotype came up many times. J is TRBJ2-2 and V is TRBV9; 9 bases line up with TRBD2. In germline, CDR1 is SGDLS, CDR2 YYNGEE. The CDR3 runs 16 residues. Germline trimming cut 2 bases from V and 3 bases from J; bases unmatched to any gene: 5. CDR3 region: CASSVNSGGYTGELFF. The CDR3 DNA is TGTGCCAGCAGCGTGAATAGCGGGGGATACACCGGGGAGCTGTTTTTT.

There are many counts of this clonotype. V and J are TRBV9 and TRBJ2-3; unclear D gene. V was shortened by 4 bases and J by 3 bases, with 0 bases between the two germline ends. Germline values: CDR1 SGDLS, CDR2 YYNGEE. The CDR3 sequence is 10 residues long. The CDR3 sequence is CASSTDTQYF. The CDR3 coding sequence is TGTGCCAGCAGCACAGATACGCAGTATTTT.

The sample holds a few counts of this clonotype. The chain carries TRBV9 and TRBJ2-3, with TRBD2 matching 8 bases. The CDR3 extends over 16 amino acids. Trimming took 4 bases from V and 6 from J; bases not matched to a gene: 13. CDR1 and CDR2 from the germline V gene are SGDLS and YYNGEE. The CDR3 sequence: CASSTGTSSTMDTQYF. As DNA, the CDR3 is TGTGCCAGCAGCACCGGGACTAGTAGCACGATGGATACGCAGTATTTT.

This clonotype was recorded many times. The chain employs TRBV9 and TRBJ2-3; the match to TRBD1 covers 9 bases. The CDR3 sequence is 17 residues long. J lost 0 bases, V lost 0 bases, and 5 bases had no gene match. The V gene's germline CDR1 is SGDLS and CDR2 YYNGEE. CDR3 residues: CASSVGTGASSTDTQYF. The CDR3 DNA sequence: TGTGCCAGCAGCGTAGGGACAGGGGCCTCTAGCACAGATACGCAGTATTTT. The full variable domain, in which reference TRBV9 and TRBJ2-3 provide the parts outside the CDR3, is DSGVTQTPKHLITATGQRVTLRCSPRSGDLSVYWYQQSLDQGLQFLIQYYNGEERAKGNILERFSAQQFPDLHSELNLSSLELGDSALYFCASSVGTGASSTDTQYFGPGTRLTVL.

This clonotype was detected ten times or more. The chain has TRBV9 and TRBJ2-5, with D uncertain. Germline V CDR1 and CDR2: SGDLS, YYNGEE. The CDR3 spans 15 residues. Trimming pared 0 bases from V and 5 bases from J, leaving 14 bases between. The CDR3: CASSVAGLTAETQYF. In DNA, the CDR3 is TGTGCCAGCAGCGTAGCTGGGCTAACCGCCGAGACCCAGTACTTC.

This chain connects TRBV9 to TRBJ2-1; 8 nucleotides line up with TRBD2. The V gene's germline CDR1 is SGDLS and CDR2 YYNGEE. V trimming: 0 bases; J trimming: 2 bases; junction bases outside the gene matches: 4. This CDR3 is built from 16 residues. The CDR3 protein is CASSVGAGVAYNEQFF. CDR3 in DNA: TGTGCCAGCAGCGTAGGAGCGGGAGTGGCCTACAATGAGCAGTTCTTC.

This clonotype was observed many times. This chain uses TRBV9 with TRBJ2-5, with TRBD2 identical over 14 bases. CDR1 and CDR2 from the germline V gene are SGDLS and YYNGEE. V trimming: 3 bases; J trimming: 4 bases; junction bases outside the gene matches: 5. This CDR3 has 16 amino acids. The DNA of the CDR3 is TGTGCCAGCAGCGGGGGACTAGCGGGAGCCCCAGAGACCCAGTACTTC. This gives the protein CASSGGLAGAPETQYF.